The rows below give T cell receptor beta chains drawn from one sample of a study of blood T cell repertoires in COVID-19. Profiled with immunoSEQ multiplex PCR; TCRdb holds only in-frame clones, not every one. In the table there are 100,000 to 120,000 clones, around 85% of which are singletons. The material sequenced was peripheral blood. Every receptor here comes from a human donor in a cohort sampled during active COVID-19. Each CDR3 is given with its conserved first and last residue. Each record gives: V gene, clone size, D gene, J gene, CDR3 protein, CDR3 DNA. The D gene is left open where the match is weak. Size tells how often a clone was seen (once, few, many) or the class of an expanded clone, and some rows leave it out.

V: TRBV28
size: .
D: .
J: TRBJ1-5
CDR3: CASSFAGLNQPQHF
DNA: TGTGCCAGCAGTTTCGCCGGGTTGAATCAGCCCCAGCATTTT

V: TRBV27
size: .
D: TRBD2
J: TRBJ2-1
CDR3: CASSLGGSRDEQFF
DNA: TGTGCCAGCAGTTTGGGGGGGTCGCGAGATGAGCAGTTCTTC

V: TRBV28
size: .
D: .
J: TRBJ1-3
CDR3: CASVPAGMENTIYF
DNA: TGTGCCAGCGTTCCGGCCGGCATGGAGAACACCATATATTTT

V: TRBV6-1
size: .
D: TRBD1
J: TRBJ1-1
CDR3: CASSEGTGGLNTEAFF
DNA: TGTGCCAGCAGTGAGGGGACAGGGGGCCTGAACACTGAAGCTTTCTTT

V: TRBV25-1
size: once
D: .
J: TRBJ2-1
CDR3: CASSGPKGGEYNEQFF
DNA: TGTGCCAGCAGTGGCCCCAAGGGGGGGGAATACAATGAGCAGTTCTTC

V: TRBV28
size: few
D: .
J: TRBJ2-7
CDR3: CASSLSAGANSYEQYF
DNA: TGTGCCAGCAGTTTATCGGCCGGAGCTAACTCCTACGAGCAGTACTTC

V: TRBV5-1
size: .
D: TRBD1
J: TRBJ1-6
CDR3: CASSDRTGSPPLHF
DNA: TGCGCCAGCAGCGATCGGACAGGGAGCCCACCCCTCCACTTT

V: TRBV6-2/TRBV6-3
size: .
D: .
J: TRBJ2-1
CDR3: CASSYAQGLKNEQFF
DNA: TGTGCCAGCAGTTACGCGCAGGGGCTAAAAAATGAGCAGTTCTTC

V: TRBV10-3
size: .
D: .
J: TRBJ2-1
CDR3: CAIRDLANNEQFF
DNA: TGTGCCATCCGGGATCTGGCCAACAATGAGCAGTTCTTC

V: TRBV5-1
size: .
D: TRBD1
J: TRBJ2-1
CDR3: CASSLVDRALEQFF
DNA: TGCGCCAGCAGCTTGGTCGACAGGGCCCTTGAGCAGTTCTTC

V: TRBV5-1
size: .
D: TRBD2
J: TRBJ2-3
CDR3: CASSLTSGGTDTQYF
DNA: TGCGCCAGCAGCTTGACTAGCGGAGGCACAGATACGCAGTATTTT

V: TRBV27
size: .
D: .
J: TRBJ2-1
CDR3: CASSSHRVPYNEQFF
DNA: TGTGCCAGCAGTTCGCACAGGGTCCCCTACAATGAGCAGTTCTTC

V: TRBV30
size: .
D: TRBD1
J: TRBJ1-5
CDR3: CAWSVGTGSNQPQHF
DNA: TGTGCCTGGAGTGTAGGGACAGGGAGTAATCAGCCCCAGCATTTT

V: TRBV7-6
size: .
D: TRBD1
J: TRBJ1-4
CDR3: CASSGWGQGREKLFF
DNA: TGTGCCAGCAGCGGGTGGGGACAGGGACGCGAAAAACTGTTTTTT

V: TRBV29-1
size: few
D: TRBD2
J: TRBJ2-1
CDR3: CSVTGRGVYNEQFF
DNA: TGCAGCGTTACCGGGCGGGGGGTTTACAATGAGCAGTTCTTC

V: TRBV28
size: few
D: .
J: TRBJ1-6
CDR3: CASSRGGVGSPLHF
DNA: TGTGCCAGCAGCCGTGGGGGGGTCGGTTCACCCCTCCACTTT

V: TRBV7-2
size: .
D: .
J: TRBJ2-7
CDR3: CASSFPPAYEQYF
DNA: TGTGCCAGCAGCTTCCCTCCGGCCTACGAGCAGTACTTC

V: TRBV7-2
size: .
D: .
J: TRBJ1-1
CDR3: CASSLASKIGTEAFF
DNA: TGTGCCAGCAGCTTGGCTTCGAAGATCGGGACTGAAGCTTTCTTT

V: TRBV27
size: .
D: .
J: TRBJ2-7
CDR3: CASSSFRGYEQYF
DNA: TGTGCCAGCAGTTCGTTCAGGGGCTACGAGCAGTACTTC

V: TRBV3-1/TRBV3-2
size: .
D: TRBD1
J: TRBJ2-3
CDR3: CASSRRARDRGWDTQYF
DNA: TGTGCCAGCAGCCGGCGGGCCCGGGACAGGGGTTGGGATACGCAGTATTTT

V: TRBV28
size: .
D: TRBD1
J: TRBJ1-2
CDR3: CASSSGQGGDGYTF
DNA: TGTGCCAGCAGTTCCGGACAGGGAGGCGATGGCTACACCTTC

V: TRBV7-9
size: .
D: TRBD2
J: TRBJ2-1
CDR3: CASSEGLAGGNEQFF
DNA: TGTGCCAGCAGCGAGGGACTAGCGGGGGGCAATGAGCAGTTCTTC

V: TRBV27
size: few
D: TRBD1
J: TRBJ2-7
CDR3: CASSLSGQDEQYF
DNA: TGTGCCAGCAGTTTGTCCGGACAGGACGAGCAGTACTTC

V: TRBV19
size: .
D: TRBD1
J: TRBJ1-4
CDR3: CASITTGTANEKLFF
DNA: TGTGCCAGTATCACAACCGGGACAGCTAATGAAAAACTGTTTTTT

V: TRBV6-2/TRBV6-3
size: once
D: TRBD1
J: TRBJ1-5
CDR3: CASSYGDSESNQPQHF
DNA: TGTGCCAGCAGTTACGGGGACAGCGAGAGCAATCAGCCCCAGCATTTT

V: TRBV6-5
size: .
D: .
J: TRBJ2-7
CDR3: CASSLQGSYEQYF
DNA: TGTGCCAGCAGCCTACAGGGATCCTACGAGCAGTACTTC

V: TRBV6-6
size: few
D: TRBD1
J: TRBJ1-1
CDR3: CASSAGTGGKAFF
DNA: TGTGCCAGCAGTGCCGGGACAGGGGGGAAAGCTTTCTTT

V: TRBV5-1
size: .
D: TRBD1
J: TRBJ1-6
CDR3: CASSLQGVNSPLHF
DNA: TGCGCCAGCAGCTTACAGGGGGTGAATTCACCCCTCCACTTT

V: TRBV7-2
size: few
D: .
J: TRBJ2-7
CDR3: CASSLVSSSSYEQYF
DNA: TGTGCCAGCAGCTTAGTTTCCTCGAGCTCCTACGAGCAGTACTTC

V: TRBV4-3
size: .
D: TRBD2
J: TRBJ2-1
CDR3: CASSREPGGGAAEQFF
DNA: TGCGCCAGCAGCCGTGAGCCCGGCGGGGGGGCCGCTGAGCAGTTCTTC

V: TRBV5-1
size: .
D: .
J: TRBJ2-7
CDR3: CASSAQGSSYEQYF
DNA: TGCGCCAGCAGCGCCCAGGGGAGCTCCTACGAGCAGTACTTC

V: TRBV19
size: .
D: .
J: TRBJ1-2
CDR3: CASRPGSNNYGYTF
DNA: TGTGCCAGCCGTCCGGGGAGTAACAACTATGGCTACACCTTC

V: TRBV5-5
size: .
D: .
J: TRBJ1-3
CDR3: CASQGQSSGNTIYF
DNA: TGTGCCAGCCAAGGACAGAGCTCTGGAAACACCATATATTTT

V: TRBV6-1
size: once
D: TRBD1
J: TRBJ1-5
CDR3: CASSEPQGGQPQHF
DNA: TGTGCCAGCAGTGAGCCACAGGGGGGTCAGCCCCAGCATTTT

V: TRBV4-1
size: few
D: TRBD2
J: TRBJ2-1
CDR3: CASSPMERGGHGEQFF
DNA: TGCGCCAGCAGCCCGATGGAGCGGGGGGGCCACGGTGAGCAGTTCTTC

V: TRBV6-2/TRBV6-3
size: few
D: TRBD1
J: TRBJ2-5
CDR3: CASSRQGAKETQYF
DNA: TGTGCCAGCAGTCGACAGGGGGCGAAGGAGACCCAGTACTTC

V: TRBV5-1
size: .
D: .
J: TRBJ2-2
CDR3: CASSLGILADTGELFF
DNA: TGCGCCAGCAGCTTGGGGATACTAGCAGACACCGGGGAGCTGTTTTTT

V: TRBV12-1
size: few
D: .
J: TRBJ2-7
CDR3: CASSFERGVTYEQYF
DNA: TGTGCCAGCAGCTTTGAGCGGGGGGTAACCTACGAGCAGTACTTC

V: TRBV18
size: .
D: .
J: TRBJ1-2
CDR3: CASSPDSGGYTF
DNA: TGTGCCAGCTCACCGGACAGTGGCGGCTACACCTTC

V: TRBV5-6
size: once
D: .
J: TRBJ2-5
CDR3: CASSSFGGSLETQYF
DNA: TGTGCCAGCAGCTCGTTTGGGGGGTCGTTGGAGACCCAGTACTTC

V: TRBV6-5
size: .
D: .
J: TRBJ1-5
CDR3: CASSYLAGGDQPQHF
DNA: TGTGCCAGCAGTTACTTAGCTGGCGGGGATCAGCCCCAGCATTTT

V: TRBV18
size: .
D: .
J: TRBJ2-1
CDR3: CASSPGQGGYNEQFF
DNA: TGTGCCAGCTCACCAGGGCAGGGCGGTTACAATGAGCAGTTCTTC

V: TRBV19
size: .
D: TRBD1
J: TRBJ2-2
CDR3: CASTKGQGVGELFF
DNA: TGTGCCAGTACCAAGGGACAGGGGGTCGGGGAGCTGTTTTTT

V: TRBV12-5
size: .
D: .
J: TRBJ2-2
CDR3: CASGPPGGGYTGELFF
DNA: TGTGCTAGTGGTCCCCCCGGTGGAGGGTACACCGGGGAGCTGTTTTTT

V: TRBV7-3
size: .
D: TRBD2
J: TRBJ2-2
CDR3: CASSSLGGAGTGELFF
DNA: TGTGCCAGCAGCTCCCTCGGGGGGGCAGGGACCGGGGAGCTGTTTTTT

V: TRBV4-2
size: medium-sized
D: .
J: TRBJ2-1
CDR3: CASSHYGGLKQFF
DNA: TGTGCCAGCAGCCACTACGGGGGACTCAAGCAGTTCTTC

V: TRBV4-3
size: .
D: TRBD2
J: TRBJ2-1
CDR3: CASSPQPSGRYNEQFF
DNA: TGCGCCAGCAGCCCCCAACCTAGCGGGAGGTACAATGAGCAGTTCTTC

V: TRBV25-1
size: once
D: .
J: TRBJ1-1
CDR3: CASRPRGTLNTEAFF
DNA: TGTGCCAGCCGACCACGAGGGACATTGAACACTGAAGCTTTCTTT

V: TRBV11-2
size: .
D: TRBD1
J: TRBJ1-1
CDR3: CASSFGDRVYTEAFF
DNA: TGTGCCAGCAGCTTCGGGGACAGGGTGTACACTGAAGCTTTCTTT

V: TRBV5-1
size: .
D: .
J: TRBJ2-2
CDR3: CASSPRGMGTGELFF
DNA: TGCGCCAGCAGCCCACGGGGGATGGGGACCGGGGAGCTGTTTTTT

V: TRBV6-6
size: .
D: TRBD1
J: TRBJ2-2
CDR3: CASRPGTDISGELFF
DNA: TGTGCCAGCAGGCCCGGGACAGATATCTCCGGGGAGCTGTTTTTT

V: TRBV4-3
size: .
D: TRBD1
J: TRBJ1-1
CDR3: CASSLSGTVSEAFF
DNA: TGCGCCAGCAGCCTATCCGGGACAGTCAGTGAAGCTTTCTTT